The clone carrying this T cell receptor (beta chain) is a singleton in its sample. Its specificity is not known. From germline, CDR1 is DFQATT and CDR2 SNEGSKA (reference sequence). The CDR3 contains 11 residues. The ends were cut back, 7 bases at V and 4 bases at J, with 7 bases in the middle. The sorted-subset replicate PCRs were given around 190 ng DNA, which is tens of thousands of T cell genomes. Authors' methods: Owing to the provision of junction-only sequences devoid of quality scores by immunoSEQ, filtering differed. The assay was immunoSEQ multiplex PCR, and TCRdb's table has in-frame clones only and misses some. V and J calls and clone size are copied from that table; D and trimming were computed from the DNA. The data hold roughly 1,500,000 clones, with roughly 98.5% observed a single time. A CD45RA-negative memory subset and a CD45RA+ naive subset were separated from the CD4+ cells. The sample belongs to a study of shared clonotypes between healthy human individuals.

Study results and caveats: Naive subsets usually exceeded memory subsets in estimated richness.

This TCR was recovered from a man aged 30-40 years in good health. This rearrangement joins TRBV20-1 to TRBJ2-2, with unresolved D. The sequenced sample consisted of naive CD4+ T cells sorted from blood. Specified subset: CD45RA+ positively selected. This CDR3 is CSVEATGELFF. The CDR3 region has the DNA TGCAGTGTTGAAGCCACCGGGGAGCTGTTTTTT.